Sequencing of this T cell receptor beta chain was carried out in a study of T cell responses to AZD1222 COVID-19 vaccine. Study findings and constraints: Donors were chiefly white British, with a greater number of females, and clonal diversity was perhaps underestimated. Only a handful of AZD1222 recipients were seropositive at baseline. With dominance at 160-218 and 743-854, vaccine-associated CD4 TCRs spanned spike. Unmutated variant regions are reportedly targeted by nearly half of spike-specific TCRs.

Germline assignment: CDR1 SGHAT and CDR2 FQNNGV. The V and J ends lost 0 bases and 0 bases respectively, with 9 bases between them. This CDR3 is built from 16 residues. Only in-frame clones appear in the TCRdb table, and some are missing; sequencing was by immunoSEQ multiplex PCR. The table includes roughly 150,000 clones, approximately 91% detected once. As concerns this clone: Its antigen is undetermined. Distinct nucleotide sequences in the sample also encode this CDR3.

The chain joins TRBV11-2 to TRBJ2-1, with D unresolved. The source is an adult who received the AZD1222 COVID-19 vaccine. This material consisted of peripheral blood, taken 28 days after the second AZD1222 dose. The DNA of the CDR3 is TGTGCCAGCAGCTTAGACCCCGTGAGCTCCTACAATGAGCAGTTCTTC. It is translated as CASSLDPVSSYNEQFF. Based on the CDR3 plus reference TRBV11-2 and TRBJ2-1, the full variable domain is EAGVAQSPRYKIIEKRQSVAFWCNPISGHATLYWYQQILGQGPKLLIQFQNNGVVDDSQLPKDRFSAERLKGVDSTLKIQPAKLEDSAVYLCASSLDPVSSYNEQFFGPGTRLTVL.